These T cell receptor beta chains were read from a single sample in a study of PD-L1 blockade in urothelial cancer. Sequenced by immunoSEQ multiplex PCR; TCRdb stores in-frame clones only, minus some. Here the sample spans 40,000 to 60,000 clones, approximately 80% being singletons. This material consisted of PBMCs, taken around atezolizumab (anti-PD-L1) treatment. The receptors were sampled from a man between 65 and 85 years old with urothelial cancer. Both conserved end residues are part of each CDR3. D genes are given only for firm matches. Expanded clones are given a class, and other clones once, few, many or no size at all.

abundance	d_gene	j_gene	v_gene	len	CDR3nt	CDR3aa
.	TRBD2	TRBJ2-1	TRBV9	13	TGTGCCAGTGCCCTAGCGGGAGTTAATGAGCAGTTCTTC	CASALAGVNEQFF
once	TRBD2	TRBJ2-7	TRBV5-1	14	TGCGCCAGCAGCTTGGTTGCGGGAGTCAACGAGCAGTACTTC	CASSLVAGVNEQYF
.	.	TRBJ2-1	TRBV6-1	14	TGTGCCAGCACCGGGACACCCTTATACAATGAGCAGTTCTTC	CASTGTPLYNEQFF
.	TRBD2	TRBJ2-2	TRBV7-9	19	TGTGCCAGCAGCTCACGACTAGCGGGAGGCCCCGGTGGTCCCGGGGAGCTGTTTTTT	CASSSRLAGGPGGPGELFF
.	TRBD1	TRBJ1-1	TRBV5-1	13	TGCGCCAGCAGCTTAGTGACAGGGGAAGAAGCTTTCTTT	CASSLVTGEEAFF
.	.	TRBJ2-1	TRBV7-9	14	TGTGCCAGCAGCTTAGCGTCAGGGTCGAATGAGCAGTTCTTC	CASSLASGSNEQFF
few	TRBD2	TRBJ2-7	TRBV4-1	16	TGCGCCAGCAGCCATACCCTTGCCAAGCGGGACTACGAGCAGTACTTC	CASSHTLAKRDYEQYF
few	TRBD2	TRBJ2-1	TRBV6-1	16	TGTGCCAGCAGTGAAGTTAGGGGCGGGAGTTTATATGAGCAGTTCTTC	CASSEVRGGSLYEQFF
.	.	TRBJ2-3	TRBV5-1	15	TGCGCCAGCCTTGGAGGTTGGAGCAGCACAGATACGCAGTATTTT	CASLGGWSSTDTQYF
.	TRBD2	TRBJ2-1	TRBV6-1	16	TGTGCCAGCAGTGAACCAGGACTAGCGGGGATCAATGAGCAGTTCTTC	CASSEPGLAGINEQFF
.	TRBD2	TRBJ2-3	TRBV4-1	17	TGCGCCAGCAGCCAAGAGGCCCTACTAGCGGGACCAGATACGCAGTATTTT	CASSQEALLAGPDTQYF
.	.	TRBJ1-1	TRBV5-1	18	TGCGCCAGCAGCTTGGGCCCAGGAATTCAGGGAGGGGGCACTGAAGCTTTCTTT	CASSLGPGIQGGGTEAFF
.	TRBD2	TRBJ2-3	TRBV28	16	TGTGCCAGCTGCCCGGGACTAGCGGAAAGCACAGATACGCAGTATTTT	CASCPGLAESTDTQYF
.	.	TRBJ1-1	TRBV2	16	TGTGCCAGCAGTCTCCGCCGGGGGGGGTCGAACACTGAAGCTTTCTTT	CASSLRRGGSNTEAFF
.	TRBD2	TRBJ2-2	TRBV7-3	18	TGTGCCAGCAGCTTAATCGCAGGGACTAGCGGCAACACCGGGGAGCTGTTTTTT	CASSLIAGTSGNTGELFF
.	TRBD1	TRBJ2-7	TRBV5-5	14	TGTGCCAGCAGCTTGGCGGGACAGGCCTACGAGCAGTACTTC	CASSLAGQAYEQYF
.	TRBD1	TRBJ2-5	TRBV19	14	TGTGCCAGTAGTATAAGGGACAGCCAAGAGACCCAGTACTTC	CASSIRDSQETQYF
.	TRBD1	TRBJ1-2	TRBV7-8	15	TGTGCCAGCAGCTCACCGAGGACAGGGAACTATGGCTACACCTTC	CASSSPRTGNYGYTF
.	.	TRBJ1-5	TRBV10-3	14	TGTGCCATCAGTGGAAACGGGAACAATCAGCCCCAGCATTTT	CAISGNGNNQPQHF
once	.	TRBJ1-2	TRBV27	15	TGTGCCAGCAGTCCCTCGGGTACCGCTAACTATGGCTACACCTTC	CASSPSGTANYGYTF
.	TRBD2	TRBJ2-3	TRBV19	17	TGTGCCAGTAGTATCTGGGCTAGCGGAGGGAGCACAGATACGCAGTATTTT	CASSIWASGGSTDTQYF
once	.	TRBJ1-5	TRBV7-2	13	TGTGCCAGCAGCTTAGAGGGAGGACAGCCCCAGCATTTT	CASSLEGGQPQHF
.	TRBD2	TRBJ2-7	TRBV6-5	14	TGTGCCAGCAGCCGGGGGGGCGGGAGGGACGAGCAGTACTTC	CASSRGGGRDEQYF
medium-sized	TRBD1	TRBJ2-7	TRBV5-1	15	TGCGCCAGCAGCTTGTTTGGGACAGGCACCTACGAGCAGTACTTC	CASSLFGTGTYEQYF
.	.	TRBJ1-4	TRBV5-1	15	TGCGCCAGCAGCCCGGACGGGGGATCGAGGGAAAAACTGTTTTTT	CASSPDGGSREKLFF
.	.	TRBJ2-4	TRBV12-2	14	TGTGCAAGTCGCTTAAAAGAGACCAAAAACATTCAGTACTTC	CASRLKETKNIQYF
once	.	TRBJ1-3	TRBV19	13	TGTGCCAGTATTGGACTGTCTGGAAACACCATATATTTT	CASIGLSGNTIYF
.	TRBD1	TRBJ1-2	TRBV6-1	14	TGTGCCAGCAGTCGGACAGGGCTCGGCTATGGCTACACCTTC	CASSRTGLGYGYTF
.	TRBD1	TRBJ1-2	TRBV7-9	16	TGTGCCAGCAGCCCCCGAACCCGACAGGGGGACTATGGCTACACCTTC	CASSPRTRQGDYGYTF
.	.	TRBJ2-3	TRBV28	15	TGTGCCAGCAGTTTATCGGGATACGGATTGGATACGCAGTATTTT	CASSLSGYGLDTQYF
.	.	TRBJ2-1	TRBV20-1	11	TGCAGTGCTAGTCTCGGAGGTGAGCAGTTCTTC	CSASLGGEQFF
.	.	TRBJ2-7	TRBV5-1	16	TGCGCCAGCAGCTTGGGTCCAGCGAAAGACTCCTACGAGCAGTACTTC	CASSLGPAKDSYEQYF
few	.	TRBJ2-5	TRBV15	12	TGTGCCACCAGCAGATCGCAAGAGACCCAGTACTTC	CATSRSQETQYF
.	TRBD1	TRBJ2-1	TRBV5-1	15	TGCGCCAGCAGCACCGGGACAGGGGTAAGCAATGAGCAGTTCTTC	CASSTGTGVSNEQFF
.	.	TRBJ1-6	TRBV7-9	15	TGTGCCAGCAGCTTAGAGGGGCCCAGGGATTCACCCCTCCACTTT	CASSLEGPRDSPLHF
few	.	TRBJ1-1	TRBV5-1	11	TGCGCCAGCCAAGAGGACACTGAAGCTTTCTTT	CASQEDTEAFF
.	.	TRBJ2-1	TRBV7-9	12	TGTGCCAGCAGGAAGACAGCTACGGAGCAGTTCTTC	CASRKTATEQFF
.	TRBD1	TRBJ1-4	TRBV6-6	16	TGTGCCAGCAGAAACTCCGGGACAGGGCGTAATGAAAAACTGTTTTTT	CASRNSGTGRNEKLFF
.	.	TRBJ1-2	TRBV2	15	TGTGCCAGCAGTGAAGAGTACAGGGAATTAGGGGGCTACACCTTC	CASSEEYRELGGYTF
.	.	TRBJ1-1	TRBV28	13	TGTGCCAGCAGTTCCCCCCTTAACACTGAAGCTTTCTTT	CASSSPLNTEAFF
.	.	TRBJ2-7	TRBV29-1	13	TGCAGCGTTGAAAGCGCATCCTCCTACGAGCAGTACTTC	CSVESASSYEQYF
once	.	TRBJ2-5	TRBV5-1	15	TGCGCCAGCAGCTTGGCCGGTCCCCGAGCTGAGACCCAGTACTTC	CASSLAGPRAETQYF
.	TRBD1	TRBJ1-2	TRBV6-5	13	TGTGCCAGCAGTCTACAGGGGACCTATGGCTACACCTTC	CASSLQGTYGYTF
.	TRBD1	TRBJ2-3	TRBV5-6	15	TGTGCCAGCAGCCCGTGGACAGGGGGCTCAGATACGCAGTATTTT	CASSPWTGGSDTQYF
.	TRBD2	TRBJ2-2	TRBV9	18	TGTGCCAGCAGCCTTTCGGGAGGGCCGTCTTCGGACACCGGGGAGCTGTTTTTT	CASSLSGGPSSDTGELFF
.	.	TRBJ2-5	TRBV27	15	TGTGCCAGCACCGCATATGACAGCCCTCAAGAGACCCAGTACTTC	CASTAYDSPQETQYF
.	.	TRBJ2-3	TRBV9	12	TGTGCCAGCAGCGGTAGTACAGATACGCAGTATTTT	CASSGSTDTQYF
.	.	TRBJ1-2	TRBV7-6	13	TGTGCCAGCAGCCCTACTGACCGGGGGATCTACACCTTC	CASSPTDRGIYTF
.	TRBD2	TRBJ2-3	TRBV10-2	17	TGCGCCAGCAGCGACGAACTAGCGGGAGGCCTCACAGATACGCAGTATTTT	CASSDELAGGLTDTQYF
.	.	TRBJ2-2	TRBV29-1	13	TGCAGCGTTGACAGGGGATGGACCGGGGAGCTGTTTTTT	CSVDRGWTGELFF
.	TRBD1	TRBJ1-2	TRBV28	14	TGTGCCAGCGGATCCGGGACAGGGGTCTTTGGCTACACCTTC	CASGSGTGVFGYTF
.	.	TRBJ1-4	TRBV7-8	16	TGTGCCAGCAGCCCTAGACGAGGGAACTCTAATGAAAAACTGTTTTTT	CASSPRRGNSNEKLFF
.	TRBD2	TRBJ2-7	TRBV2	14	TGTGCCAGCAGGGGGGGGACTAGCGGCTACGAGCAGTACTTC	CASRGGTSGYEQYF